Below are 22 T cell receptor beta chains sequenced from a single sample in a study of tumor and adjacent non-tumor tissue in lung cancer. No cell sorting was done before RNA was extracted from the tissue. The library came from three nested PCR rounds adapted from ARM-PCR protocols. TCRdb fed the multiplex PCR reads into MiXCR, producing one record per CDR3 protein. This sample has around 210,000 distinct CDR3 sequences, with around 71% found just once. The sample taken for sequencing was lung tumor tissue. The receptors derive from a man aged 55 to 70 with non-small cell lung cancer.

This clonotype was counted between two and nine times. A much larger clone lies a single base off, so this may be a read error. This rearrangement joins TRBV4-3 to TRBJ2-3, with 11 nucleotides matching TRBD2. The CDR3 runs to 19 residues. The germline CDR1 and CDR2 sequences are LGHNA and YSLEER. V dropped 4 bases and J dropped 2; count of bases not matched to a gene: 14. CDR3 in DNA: TGCGCCAGCAGCCTCCTGACTAGCGGGAATTCTCCTTTCACAGATACGCAGTATTTT. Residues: CASSLLTSGNSPFTDTQYF.

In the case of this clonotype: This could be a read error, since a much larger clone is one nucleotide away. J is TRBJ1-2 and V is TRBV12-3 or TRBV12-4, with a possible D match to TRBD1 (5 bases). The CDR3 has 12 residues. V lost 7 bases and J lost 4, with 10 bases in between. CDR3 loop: CASTMDTYGYTF. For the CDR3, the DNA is TGTGCCAGCACCATGGACACCTATGGCTACACCTTC.

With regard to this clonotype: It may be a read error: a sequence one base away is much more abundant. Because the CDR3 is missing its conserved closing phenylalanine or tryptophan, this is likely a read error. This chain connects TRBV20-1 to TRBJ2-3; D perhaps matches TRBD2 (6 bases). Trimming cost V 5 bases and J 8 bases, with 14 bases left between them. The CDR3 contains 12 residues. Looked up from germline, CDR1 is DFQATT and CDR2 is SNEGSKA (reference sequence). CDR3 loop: CSAGRDSATQYV. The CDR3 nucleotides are TGCAGTGCTGGCCGGGACTCCGCTACGCAGTATGTT.

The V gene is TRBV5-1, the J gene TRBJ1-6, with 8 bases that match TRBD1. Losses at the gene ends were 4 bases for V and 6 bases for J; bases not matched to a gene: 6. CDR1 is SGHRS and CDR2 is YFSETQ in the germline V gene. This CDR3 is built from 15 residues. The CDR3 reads CASSQGTGGNSPLHF. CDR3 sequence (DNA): TGCGCCAGCAGCCAAGGGACAGGTGGTAATTCACCCCTCCACTTT. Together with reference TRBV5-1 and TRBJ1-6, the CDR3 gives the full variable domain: KAGVTQTPRYLIKTRGQQVTLSCSPISGHRSVSWYQQTPGQGLQFLFEYFSETQRNKGNFPGRFSGRQFSNSRSEMNVSTLELGDSALYLCASSQGTGGNSPLHFGNGTRLTVT.

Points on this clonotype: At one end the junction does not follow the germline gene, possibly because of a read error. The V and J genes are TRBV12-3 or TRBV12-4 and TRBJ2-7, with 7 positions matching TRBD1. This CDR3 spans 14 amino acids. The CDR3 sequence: CASRTTGSSYEQYF. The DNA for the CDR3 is TGTGCCAGCAGAACGACAGGGAGCTCCTACGAGCAATACTTC.

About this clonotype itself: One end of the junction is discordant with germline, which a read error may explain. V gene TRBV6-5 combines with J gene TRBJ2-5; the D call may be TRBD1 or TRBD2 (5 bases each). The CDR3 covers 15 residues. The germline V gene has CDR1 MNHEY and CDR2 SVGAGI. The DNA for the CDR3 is TGTGCCAGCAGAAACCTGGGGACCCCGGGCGAGACTCAGTACTTC. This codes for CASRNLGTPGETQYF.

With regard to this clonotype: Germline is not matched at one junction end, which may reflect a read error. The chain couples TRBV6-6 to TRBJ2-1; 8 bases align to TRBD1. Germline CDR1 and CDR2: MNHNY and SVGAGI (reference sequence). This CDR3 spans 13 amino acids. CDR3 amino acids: CFSSRDRNNELFF. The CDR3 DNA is TGTTTCAGCAGTCGGGACAGGAACAATGAGCTGTTCTTC.

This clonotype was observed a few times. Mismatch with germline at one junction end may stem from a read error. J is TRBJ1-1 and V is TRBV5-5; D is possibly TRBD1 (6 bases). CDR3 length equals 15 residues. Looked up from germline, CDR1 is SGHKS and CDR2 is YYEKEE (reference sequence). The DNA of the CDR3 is TGTACCAGCAGCTTCAATCCACAGGGGAACACTGAAGCTTTCTTT. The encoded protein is CTSSFNPQGNTEAFF. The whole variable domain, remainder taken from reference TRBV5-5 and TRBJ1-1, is DAGVTQSPTHLIKTRGQQVTLRCSPISGHKSVSWYQQVLGQGPQFIFQYYEKEERGRGNFPDRFSARQFPNYSSELNVNALLLGDSALYLCTSSFNPQGNTEAFFGQGTRLTVV.

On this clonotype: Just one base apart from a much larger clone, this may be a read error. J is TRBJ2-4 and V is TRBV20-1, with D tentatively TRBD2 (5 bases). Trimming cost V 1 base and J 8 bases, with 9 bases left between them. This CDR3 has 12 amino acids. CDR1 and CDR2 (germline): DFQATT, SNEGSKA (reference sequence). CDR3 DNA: TGCAGTGCTAGAGTGAGGGAAGACATTCAGTACTTC. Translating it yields CSARVREDIQYF.

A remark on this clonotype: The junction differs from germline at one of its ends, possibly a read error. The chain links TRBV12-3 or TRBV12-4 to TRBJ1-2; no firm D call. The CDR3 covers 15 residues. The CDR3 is CASLRGWEVNYGYTF. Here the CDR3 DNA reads TGTGCCAGCCTCCGCGGCTGGGAGGTTAACTATGGTTACACCTTC.

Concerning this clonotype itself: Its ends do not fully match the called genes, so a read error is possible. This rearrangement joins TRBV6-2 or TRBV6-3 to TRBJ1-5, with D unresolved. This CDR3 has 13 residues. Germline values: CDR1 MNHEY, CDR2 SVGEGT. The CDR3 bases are TGTGCCAGCAGTTACAGGCAGACCCAGCTCCAGCATTTT. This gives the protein CASSYRQTQLQHF.

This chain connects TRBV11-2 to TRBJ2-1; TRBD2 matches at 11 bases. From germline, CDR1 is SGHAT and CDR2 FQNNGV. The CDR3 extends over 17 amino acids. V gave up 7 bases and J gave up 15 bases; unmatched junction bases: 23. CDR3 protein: CASNSSLAGGTYNESFF. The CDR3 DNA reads TGTGCCAGCAACTCGTCTCTAGCGGGGGGAACCTACAATGAGTCGTTCTTC.

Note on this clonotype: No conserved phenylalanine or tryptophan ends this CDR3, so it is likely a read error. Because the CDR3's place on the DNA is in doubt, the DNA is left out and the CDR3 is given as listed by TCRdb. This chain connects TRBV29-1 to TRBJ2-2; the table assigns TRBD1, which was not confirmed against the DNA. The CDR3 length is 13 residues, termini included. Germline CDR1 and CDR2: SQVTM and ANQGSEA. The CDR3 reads CSVGQASGGKLFI.

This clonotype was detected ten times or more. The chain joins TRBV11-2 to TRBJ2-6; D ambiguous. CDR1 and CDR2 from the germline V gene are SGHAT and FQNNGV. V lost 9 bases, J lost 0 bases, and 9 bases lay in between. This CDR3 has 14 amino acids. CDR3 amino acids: CARISISGANVLTF. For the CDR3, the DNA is TGTGCCAGAATATCTATCTCTGGGGCCAACGTCCTGACTTTC. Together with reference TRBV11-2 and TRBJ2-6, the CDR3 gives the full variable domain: EAGVAQSPRYKIIEKRQSVAFWCNPISGHATLYWYQQILGQGPKLLIQFQNNGVVDDSQLPKDRFSAERLKGVDSTLKIQPAKLEDSAVYLCARISISGANVLTFGAGSRLTVL.

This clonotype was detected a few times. CDR3 nucleotide sequence: TGTGCCTGGATTCGGACAGGGGGGAACTATGGCTACACCTTC. This codes for CAWIRTGGNYGYTF. The rearrangement uses TRBV30 and TRBJ1-2; 10 nucleotides match TRBD1. With V trimmed by 4 bases and J by 2 bases, 4 bases remained unmatched. Germline CDR1 reads GTSNPN; CDR2 reads SVGIG (reference sequence). The CDR3 spans 14 residues.

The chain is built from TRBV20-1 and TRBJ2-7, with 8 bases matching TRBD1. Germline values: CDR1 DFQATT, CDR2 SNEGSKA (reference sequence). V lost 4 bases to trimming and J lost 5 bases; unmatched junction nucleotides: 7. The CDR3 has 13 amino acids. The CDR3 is CSAKRTGYNEQYF. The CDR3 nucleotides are TGCAGTGCTAAGCGGACAGGGTACAACGAGCAGTACTTC.

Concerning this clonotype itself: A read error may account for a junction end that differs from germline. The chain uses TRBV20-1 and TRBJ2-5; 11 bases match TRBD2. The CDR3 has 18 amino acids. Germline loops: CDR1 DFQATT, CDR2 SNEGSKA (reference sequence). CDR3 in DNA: TGCAGTACTAGAGATCTTACTAGCGGGGGCCGTACTAAAGAGATCCAGTACTTC. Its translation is CSTRDLTSGGRTKEIQYF.

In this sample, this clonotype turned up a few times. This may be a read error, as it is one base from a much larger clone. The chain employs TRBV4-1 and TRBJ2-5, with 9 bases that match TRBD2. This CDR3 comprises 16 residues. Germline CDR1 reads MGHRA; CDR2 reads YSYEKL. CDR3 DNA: TGCGCCAGGAGCCGAGGTAGCGGGGGAACCCAAGAGACCCAGTACTTC. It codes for CARSRGSGGTQETQYF.

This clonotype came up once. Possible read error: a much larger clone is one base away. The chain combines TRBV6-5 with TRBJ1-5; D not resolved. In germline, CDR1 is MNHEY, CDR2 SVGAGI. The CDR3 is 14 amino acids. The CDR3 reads CAISYISINQPQHF. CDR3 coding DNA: TGTGCCATCAGTTACATAAGCATCAATCAGCCCCAGCATTTT.

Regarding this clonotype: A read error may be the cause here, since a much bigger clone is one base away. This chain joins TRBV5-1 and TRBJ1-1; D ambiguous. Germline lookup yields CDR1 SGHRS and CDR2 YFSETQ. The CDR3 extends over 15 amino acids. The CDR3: CAISLGWGGNTEAFF. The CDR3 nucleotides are TGCGCCATCAGCTTGGGCTGGGGAGGAAACACTGAAGCTTTCTTT.

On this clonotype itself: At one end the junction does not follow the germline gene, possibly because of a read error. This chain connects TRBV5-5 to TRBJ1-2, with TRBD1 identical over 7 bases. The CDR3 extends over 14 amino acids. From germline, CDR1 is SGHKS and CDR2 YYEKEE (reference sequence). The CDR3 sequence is CASGLLTRGDGYTF. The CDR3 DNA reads TGTGCCAGCGGCTTATTGACCAGGGGGGATGGCTACACCTTC.

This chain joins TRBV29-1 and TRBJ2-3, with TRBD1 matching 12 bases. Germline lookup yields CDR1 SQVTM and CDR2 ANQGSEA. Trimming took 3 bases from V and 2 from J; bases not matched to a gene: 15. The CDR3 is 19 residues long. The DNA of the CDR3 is TGCAGCGTTGAGGGACAGGGGGCGCCCAGCGCCCCCCCCACAGATACGCAGTATTTT. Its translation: CSVEGQGAPSAPPTDTQYF.